The 12 T cell receptor beta chains below all came from one sample that was sequenced in a study of blood T cell repertoires in COVID-19. TCRdb's copy holds only in-frame clones and misses some; the assay was immunoSEQ multiplex PCR. Among over 150,000 clones listed, roughly 86% were seen once. The sequenced material came from peripheral blood. The source of these receptors is a middle-aged man with active or convalescent COVID-19.

V gene TRBV9 combines with J gene TRBJ1-2; tentative D call: TRBD1 (6 bases). The germline V and J ends were trimmed by 0 bases and 8 bases, with 17 bases remaining between them. Per the germline V gene, CDR1 is SGDLS and CDR2 is YYNGEE. This CDR3 region has 15 residues. The CDR3: CASSVEGEGLRGYTF. DNA of the CDR3: TGTGCCAGCAGCGTAGAGGGGGAGGGGCTGAGGGGCTACACCTTC.

The gene calls are TRBV11-3 and TRBJ2-5; TRBD2 might be the D (6 bases). Trimming removed 7 bases from V and 5 bases from J, with 20 bases in between. This CDR3 has 15 residues. CDR1 and CDR2 (germline): SGHNT, YENEEA. This CDR3 reads CASTSSGAGQETQYF. DNA of the CDR3: TGTGCCAGCACGTCCTCCGGGGCGGGGCAGGAGACCCAGTACTTC.

The chain recombines TRBV6-1 with TRBJ2-7; 11 bases are shared with TRBD2. Germline trimming cut 1 base from V and 4 bases from J; bases unmatched to any gene: 6. Germline V gene sequence: CDR1 MNHNS, CDR2 SASEGT. The CDR3 contains 16 residues. The CDR3 bases are TGTGCCAGCAGTGAAGTTGTTACTAGCGGGAGTTACGAGCAGTACTTC. Its translation is CASSEVVTSGSYEQYF.

The chain uses TRBV3-1 (or the pseudogene TRBV3-2) and TRBJ1-2; perhaps TRBD1 as D (5 bases). V lost 1 base and J lost 7, with 13 bases in between. The CDR3 has 14 amino acids. Germline CDR1 LGHDT, CDR2 YNNKEL (reference sequence). CDR3 region: CASSQVREGGGYTF. DNA for the CDR3: TGTGCCAGCAGCCAAGTCAGGGAGGGAGGTGGCTACACCTTC.

The chain combines TRBV4-1 with TRBJ2-3; 16 bases fit TRBD2. Germline V gene lookup returns CDR1 MGHRA and CDR2 YSYEKL. The V segment lost 2 bases and the J segment 7 bases; nucleotides outside the gene matches: 12. CDR3 length equals 19 residues. CDR3 coding DNA: TGCGCCAGCAGCCAACGTCTCTCGGGACTAGCGGGAGGGCCAAATACGCAGTATTTT. It codes for CASSQRLSGLAGGPNTQYF.

This chain links TRBV7-8 with TRBJ1-1, with TRBD1 as a possible D gene (6 bases). V lost 4 bases to trimming and J lost 1 base, with 13 bases between them. Germline CDR1 and CDR2: SGHVS and FQNEAQ. This CDR3 comprises 15 residues. DNA for the CDR3: TGTGCCAGCAGCTCCCAACAGGGTACGAACACTGAAGCTTTCTTT. It specifies CASSSQQGTNTEAFF.

This chain connects TRBV28 to TRBJ1-2; 9 bases fit TRBD1. The trim removed 5 bases at V and 3 bases at J, leaving 7 bases unmatched. The CDR3 runs 15 residues. Germline V CDR1 and CDR2: MDHEN, SYDVKM. The CDR3 DNA follows: TGTGCCAGCAGTGGTGGAGACAGGGGGTACTATGGCTACACCTTC. Its translation is CASSGGDRGYYGYTF.

Only one count was recorded for this clone. V gene TRBV5-4 combines with J gene TRBJ1-5; TRBD1 is a possible D gene (6 bases). Between the trimmed V and J ends, which lost 4 bases and 1 base, there was a span of 12 bases. The CDR3 has 15 residues. Germline CDR1 reads SGHNT; CDR2 reads YYREEE (reference sequence). The CDR3 loop reads CASSIGGQSNQPQHF. The DNA of the CDR3 is TGTGCCAGCAGCATAGGAGGACAGAGCAATCAGCCCCAGCATTTT.

This sequence joins TRBV20-1 and TRBJ1-2; no firm D call. V was shortened by 4 bases and J by 8 bases, with 11 bases between the two germline ends. CDR1 is DFQATT and CDR2 is SNEGSKA in the germline V gene (reference sequence). This CDR3 is 11 amino acids long. CDR3 nucleotides: TGCAGTGCTACCAGTGTTGAAGGCTACACCTTC. Amino acid sequence: CSATSVEGYTF.

The rearrangement joins TRBV19 to TRBJ2-7; 9 positions agree with TRBD2. The germline V gene encodes CDR1 LNHDA and CDR2 SQIVND (reference sequence). The CDR3 sequence is 11 residues long. The CDR3 coding sequence is TGTGCTTCCTCTAGCGGGGACGAGCAGTACTTC. Its protein product is CASSSGDEQYF.

This chain uses TRBV5-1 with TRBJ2-7, with 10 bases identical to TRBD1. This CDR3 has 14 residues. J gave up 5 bases and V 3 bases, and 5 bases lay outside the gene matches. Looked up from germline, CDR1 is SGHRS and CDR2 is YFSETQ. CDR3 nucleotides: TGCGCCAGCAGCTACGACAGGGGGCTTCACGAGCAGTACTTC. Translating it yields CASSYDRGLHEQYF.

This sequence joins TRBV4-3 and TRBJ2-7, with D unclear. V shed 0 bases and J shed 0 bases, with 9 bases lying between them. The germline V gene has CDR1 LGHNA and CDR2 YSLEER. This CDR3 spans 15 amino acids. CDR3 sequence: CASSQDIRDSYEQYF. The CDR3 DNA is TGCGCCAGCAGCCAAGATATCCGAGACTCCTACGAGCAGTACTTC.